The 29 T cell receptor beta chains given below trace back to one sample, sequenced in a study of shared clonotypes between healthy human individuals. TCRdb keeps only in-frame clones here, not all; method: immunoSEQ multiplex PCR. The sample yields some 2.1 million clones, 85% to 95% seen once. The sequenced sample was naive CD4+ T cells sorted from blood. Described subset: CD45RA+ positively selected. These receptors were taken from a man between 18 and 29 years old in good health.

The rearrangement links TRBV7-8 to TRBJ2-5; D gene uncertain. CDR1 SGHVS and CDR2 FQNEAQ come from the germline V gene. V lost 4 bases to trimming and J lost 7 bases, with 10 bases between them. The CDR3 totals 12 residues. CDR3 amino acids: CASSWTEWTQYF. The DNA for the CDR3 is TGTGCCAGCAGCTGGACGGAGTGGACCCAGTACTTC. Full variable domain (missing parts from reference TRBV7-8 and TRBJ2-5): GAGVSQSPRYKVAKRGQDVALRCDPISGHVSLFWYQQALGQGPEFLTYFQNEAQLDKSGLPSDRFFAERPEGSVSTLKIQRTQQEDSAVYLCASSWTEWTQYFGPGTRLLVL.

Remarks on this clone: This sample includes further DNA sequences coding for the same CDR3. V is TRBV14 and J is TRBJ2-2, with TRBD1 as a possible D gene (6 bases). Between the trimmed V and J ends, which lost 6 bases and 0 bases, there was a span of 11 bases. Germline CDR1 SGHDN, CDR2 FVKESK. There are 15 residues in the CDR3. CDR3 loop: CASSPGQTNTGELFF. The CDR3, as DNA: TGTGCCAGCAGTCCTGGACAGACGAACACCGGGGAGCTGTTTTTT.

The chain is built from TRBV18 and TRBJ1-4; tentatively, D is TRBD1 (5 bases). The CDR3 length is 13 residues. Deletions cut 6 bases from V and 6 bases from J, with 11 bases between. Germline CDR1 KGHSH, CDR2 LQKENI. Written as DNA, the CDR3 is TGTGCCAGCTCGTCCAGGGTGGATGAAAAACTGTTTTTT. It encodes CASSSRVDEKLFF.

The chain uses TRBV20-1 and TRBJ2-1, with 7 bases matching TRBD1. Germline V gene data show CDR1 as DFQATT and CDR2 as SNEGSKA (reference sequence). The J segment lost 9 bases and the V segment lost 5 bases, leaving 1 base of the junction unmatched. The CDR3 is 10 residues long. The CDR3 region is CSAGQVEQFF. The CDR3 DNA follows: TGCAGTGCTGGACAGGTTGAGCAGTTCTTC.

Concerning this clone: Other DNA variants within this sample encode the same CDR3. The chain has TRBV7-9 and TRBJ2-1; D perhaps matches TRBD2 (5 bases). Trimming removed 0 bases from V and 2 bases from J, with 8 bases in between. Germline CDR1 reads SEHNR; CDR2 reads FQNEAQ (reference sequence). CDR3 length: 15 amino acids. The CDR3 protein is CASSLAGETYNEQFF. CDR3 DNA sequence: TGTGCCAGCAGCTTAGCGGGAGAGACCTACAATGAGCAGTTCTTC.

The chain links TRBV9 to TRBJ2-2; 10 nucleotides align to TRBD1. J lost 0 bases, V lost 6 bases, and 5 bases had no gene match. The CDR3 runs 16 residues. Germline CDR1 SGDLS, CDR2 YYNGEE. For the CDR3, the DNA is TGTGCCAGCACGACAGGGGGCGCCCCGAACACCGGGGAGCTGTTTTTT. It yields the protein CASTTGGAPNTGELFF. Filled out from reference TRBV9 and TRBJ2-2, the complete variable domain reads DSGVTQTPKHLITATGQRVTLRCSPRSGDLSVYWYQQSLDQGLQFLIQYYNGEERAKGNILERFSAQQFPDLHSELNLSSLELGDSALYFCASTTGGAPNTGELFFGEGSRLTVL.

The rearrangement joins TRBV7-9 to TRBJ1-2; tentative D call: TRBD1 (5 bases). V dropped 5 bases and J dropped 1 base, with 11 bases sitting between them. CDR1 and CDR2 (germline): SEHNR, FQNEAQ (reference sequence). The CDR3 has 14 amino acids. This chain's CDR3 is CASSPRQRNYGYTF. The CDR3 DNA is TGTGCCAGCAGCCCCAGACAGCGTAACTATGGCTACACCTTC.

Remarks on this clone: A read error may explain this, as a much larger clone is one base away. The chain carries TRBV25-1 and TRBJ2-2; perhaps D is TRBD1 or TRBD2 (6 bases each). In germline, CDR1 is MGHDK, CDR2 SYGVNS. The CDR3 spans 14 residues. CDR3 protein: CASRRPGGDGELLF. CDR3 DNA: TGTGCCAGCAGGCGACCCGGGGGCGACGGGGAGCTGCTTTTT.

This clone was recorded once. This chain links TRBV6-5 with TRBJ1-2; TRBD1 agrees at 11 bases. Trimming removed 6 bases from V and 8 bases from J; junction bases left unmatched: 8. Germline V gene sequence: CDR1 MNHEY, CDR2 SVGAGI. The CDR3 spans 14 residues. CDR3 sequence (DNA): TGTGCCAGCAGATTCCGGGACAGGGGGGGAGGCTACACCTTC. This sequence encodes CASRFRDRGGGYTF.

The chain combines TRBV30 with TRBJ2-2; TRBD1 agrees at 7 bases. V trimming: 3 bases; J trimming: 5 bases; junction bases outside the gene matches: 3. The V gene's germline CDR1 is GTSNPN and CDR2 SVGIG (reference sequence). The CDR3 has 13 residues. CDR3 in amino acids: CAWRRTGTGELFF. For the CDR3, the DNA is TGTGCCTGGAGGAGGACAGGAACCGGGGAGCTGTTTTTT.

The chain links TRBV28 to TRBJ2-1; perhaps D is TRBD1 or TRBD2 (7 bases each). This CDR3 has 15 residues. The V gene's germline CDR1 is MDHEN and CDR2 SYDVKM. Trimming shortened V by 7 bases and J by 10 bases, and 23 bases separated the two germline ends. The CDR3 here is CASTRGGSTNYEQFF. In nucleotides, the CDR3 is TGTGCCAGCACCAGGGGGGGTTCCACCAATTACGAGCAGTTCTTC.

The chain employs TRBV6-1 and TRBJ2-7; maybe TRBD1 (5 bases). The germline V gene has CDR1 MNHNS and CDR2 SASEGT. The CDR3 is 14 amino acids. The V end was cut by 3 bases, the J end by 2 bases, with 11 bases between. DNA for the CDR3: TGTGCCAGCAGTGAGCAGGGCGGTACCTACGAGCAGTACTTC. Translating it yields CASSEQGGTYEQYF.

The rearrangement links TRBV6-1 to TRBJ2-7; the D is unclear. Germline lookup yields CDR1 MNHNS and CDR2 SASEGT. V lost 7 bases to trimming and J lost 2 bases, with 12 bases between them. The CDR3 has 13 amino acids. This CDR3 is CASTLTQAYEQYF. CDR3 nucleotide sequence: TGTGCCAGCACCCTCACTCAGGCCTACGAGCAGTACTTC.

The chain combines TRBV18 with TRBJ1-1; D ambiguous. CDR3 length: 12 residues. Germline V gives CDR1 KGHSH, CDR2 LQKENI. With 2 bases removed from V and 11 bases from J, the gap between germline ends came to 12 bases. CDR3 region: CASSPEGKRAFF. The DNA for the CDR3 is TGTGCCAGCTCACCAGAAGGGAAGCGGGCTTTCTTT.

The chain has TRBV5-1 and TRBJ2-3; a weak D match, TRBD1 (6 bases). The CDR3 length is 13 residues. Germline V gives CDR1 SGHRS, CDR2 YFSETQ. V was pared by 7 bases and J by 4 bases, with 13 bases between. CDR3 region: CASGEQGPDTQYF. The DNA for the CDR3 is TGCGCCAGCGGCGAACAGGGTCCAGATACGCAGTATTTT.

Details on this clone: Other nucleotide sequences from this sample produce the same CDR3. The genes are TRBV18 and TRBJ2-1; 12 bases line up with TRBD2. The CDR3 contains 14 residues. Germline V CDR1 and CDR2: KGHSH, LQKENI. Trimming cost V 3 bases and J 7 bases; bases outside gene matches: 1. The CDR3 loop is CASSPLAGGNEQFF. The CDR3 coding sequence is TGTGCCAGCTCACCTCTAGCGGGAGGGAATGAGCAGTTCTTC.

This chain connects TRBV5-1 to TRBJ2-3, with no clear D. Germline CDR1 reads SGHRS; CDR2 reads YFSETQ. Trimming removed 2 bases at V and 4 bases at J, with 14 bases between. This CDR3 spans 15 amino acids. In nucleotides, the CDR3 is TGCGCCAGCAGCTTTTCTGGGGTGTTACCAGATACGCAGTATTTT. Its translation: CASSFSGVLPDTQYF.

The chain combines TRBV7-2 with TRBJ2-7, with D perhaps matching TRBD2 (5 bases). With 3 bases removed from V and 4 bases from J, the gap between germline ends came to 22 bases. Germline V gene sequence: CDR1 SGHTA, CDR2 FQGNSA. This CDR3 has 17 amino acids. DNA for the CDR3: TGTGCCAGCAGCTTGGGGATTCGGCCTTCCGGGGAGTACGAGCAGTACTTC. Translation gives CASSLGIRPSGEYEQYF.

The rearrangement joins TRBV4-1 to TRBJ2-3, with TRBD2 matching 12 bases. This CDR3 is built from 16 residues. V was pared by 5 bases and J by 2 bases, with 5 bases of the junction left unmatched. Germline V gives CDR1 MGHRA, CDR2 YSYEKL. This chain's CDR3 is CASSFRTSGATDTQYF. The CDR3 DNA reads TGCGCCAGCAGCTTTCGGACTAGCGGGGCCACAGATACGCAGTATTTT.

The rearrangement uses TRBV28 and TRBJ2-3, with a tentative D call TRBD1 (6 bases). CDR1 and CDR2 (germline): MDHEN, SYDVKM. The CDR3 consists of 15 residues. The CDR3 is CALTAGTSSTDTQYF. The CDR3 coding sequence is TGTGCTCTGACTGCCGGGACATCTAGCACAGATACGCAGTATTTT.

The chain uses TRBV27 and TRBJ1-2; D possibly corresponds to TRBD1 (5 bases). The V gene's germline CDR1 is MNHEY and CDR2 SMNVEV (reference sequence). The CDR3 contains 15 residues. V was shortened by 6 bases and J by 4 bases, with 18 bases between the two germline ends. In nucleotides, the CDR3 is TGTGCCAGCAGCCCCAGTACATGGGGCCTCTATGGCTACACCTTC. Translation gives CASSPSTWGLYGYTF.

In nucleotides, the CDR3 is TGTGCCAGCAGCTTACTGGCCGGGACGAGTGGCCACAATGAGCAGTTCTTC. This gives the protein CASSLLAGTSGHNEQFF. The rearrangement uses TRBV11-1 and TRBJ2-1; D may correspond to TRBD1 or TRBD2 (5 bases each). This CDR3 region has 17 residues. With 2 bases removed from V and 5 bases from J, the gap between germline ends came to 19 bases. CDR1 and CDR2 from the germline V gene are SGHAT and FQDESV (reference sequence).

This chain uses TRBV6-5 with TRBJ2-2; weak D call: TRBD2 (5 bases). Germline V gene sequence: CDR1 MNHEY, CDR2 SVGAGI. There are 13 residues in the CDR3. V shed 5 bases and J shed 6 bases, with 10 bases lying between them. CDR3 DNA: TGTGCCAGCAGTAGGAACGGGGCCGGGGAGCTGTTTTTT. Its translation: CASSRNGAGELFF.

The chain is built from TRBV6-1 and TRBJ1-4; D not certain. Trimming shortened V by 6 bases and J by 4 bases, and 9 bases separated the two germline ends. The V gene's germline CDR1 is MNHNS and CDR2 SASEGT. The CDR3 consists of 13 residues. The CDR3 sequence is CASRTYFNEKLFF. CDR3 DNA sequence: TGTGCCAGCAGAACGTACTTTAATGAAAAACTGTTTTTT.

CDR3 sequence: CASSQIRGLHEQYF. CDR3 in DNA: TGCGCCAGCAGCCAGATCAGGGGGCTCCACGAGCAGTACTTC. This sequence joins TRBV4-1 and TRBJ2-7, with 8 bases matching TRBD1. Germline-derived CDR1 and CDR2 are MGHRA and YSYEKL. J lost 5 bases, V lost 3 bases, and 6 bases had no gene match. This CDR3 comprises 14 residues.

The J gene is TRBJ1-6, the V gene TRBV4-1, with D perhaps TRBD1 (5 bases). Germline values: CDR1 MGHRA, CDR2 YSYEKL. This CDR3 contains 15 residues. The V and J ends lost 0 bases and 9 bases respectively, with 12 bases between them. DNA for the CDR3: TGCGCCAGCAGCCAAGATACGACAGTTACTTCACCCCTCCACTTT. Its protein product is CASSQDTTVTSPLHF.

This chain connects TRBV5-4 to TRBJ1-6; D is uncertain. V lost 5 bases and J lost 7, with 13 bases in between. The CDR3 sequence is 14 residues long. The germline CDR1 and CDR2 sequences are SGHNT and YYREEE (reference sequence). CDR3 region: CASRTQTTNSPLHF. CDR3 coding DNA: TGTGCCAGCAGGACCCAGACTACCAATTCACCCCTCCACTTT.

The chain joins TRBV6-1 to TRBJ1-2, with 10 bases identical to TRBD1. V trimming: 4 bases; J trimming: 8 bases; junction bases outside the gene matches: 7. The CDR3 is made up of 14 amino acids. CDR1 and CDR2 (germline): MNHNS, SASEGT. The CDR3 here is CASSGRDRGNGYTF. The CDR3, as DNA: TGTGCCAGCAGTGGCCGGGACAGGGGCAACGGCTACACCTTC.

In its sample, this clone was seen once. The chain carries TRBV4-1 and TRBJ1-2; D not resolved. Trimming took off 0 bases at V and 6 bases at J, with 8 bases between the two ends. CDR3 size: 13 residues. Germline V gene lookup returns CDR1 MGHRA and CDR2 YSYEKL. Here the CDR3 DNA reads TGCGCCAGCAGCCAAGATCTCGGGAATGGCTACACCTTC. This gives the protein CASSQDLGNGYTF.